Described below is a single T cell receptor (beta chain) sequence and its context. Other DNA sequences from this sample encode an identical CDR3 as well. The data stem from a study of blood T cell repertoires in COVID-19. Study-level information: The United States, Italy and Spain supplied acute and convalescent COVID-19 samples. T cells, B-cell-depleted T cells, or PBMCs provided the cDNA or gDNA that served as material.

Germline CDR1 is SGHVS and CDR2 is FQNEAQ. J gave up 4 bases and V 5 bases, and 7 bases lay outside the gene matches. The CDR3 is made up of 15 amino acids. Allocation to cohorts depended on clinical history reported by the participants. As handled by the study authors: Estimation of nucleated cell counts was performed using reference gene primer amplification. Data came from immunoSEQ multiplex PCR; TCRdb stores just in-frame clones and leaves some out. For V, J and clone size, that table is used; D and trimming come from the DNA. Of about 180,000 clones listed, nearly 90% are singletons. Sequences were obtained from PBMCs or T cells enriched from blood (not recorded which). This clonotype originated in a woman aged 40 to 50 with acute COVID-19. The rearrangement links TRBV7-8 to TRBJ1-5; 8 bases agree with TRBD1. The CDR3 here is CASSLGTGDNQPQHF. The CDR3 DNA reads as TGTGCCAGCAGCCTTGGGACAGGAGATAATCAGCCCCAGCATTTT.